The text below deals with one T cell receptor (beta chain). Its antigen is unidentified. The record originates from a study of Graves' ophthalmopathy and Graves' hyperthyroidism. Points from the study as a whole: Progression of ophthalmopathy was predicted by the model with less than 71% sensitivity and roughly 73% specificity. Blood samples also showed most expanded thyroid clonotypes exceeding 0.001 frequency.

Using RNA transcripts, the TCR beta CDR3 regions were amplified. RT-PCR was first run with HTBI primers, then multiplex PCR in a second round. TCRdb reprocessed the multiplex PCR reads with MiXCR, giving one entry per CDR3 protein. The table shows approximately 460,000 distinct CDR3 sequences, with 14% occurring only once. The study enrolled ophthalmopathy donors with moderate-to-severe activity, CAS ≥3, NOSPECS ≥4 and duration under 3 months. 7.5 to 10 ml of fresh blood yielded the PBMCs by density gradient. CDR3 length equals 16 residues. The V and J ends lost 0 bases and 4 bases respectively, with 13 bases between them. CDR1 and CDR2 from the germline V gene are MGHRA and YSYEKL.

V gene TRBV4-1 combines with J gene TRBJ1-5; D might be TRBD1 (5 bases). The sequence came from a woman aged 30 to 39 with Graves' ophthalmopathy. Sequenced: blood. The CDR3 spells CASSQDLIGANQPQHF. CDR3 sequence (DNA): TGCGCCAGCAGCCAAGATCTGATAGGGGCGAATCAGCCCCAGCATTTT.